Presented here are 26 T cell receptor beta chains from one specimen sequenced in a study of shared clonotypes between healthy human individuals. The assay was immunoSEQ multiplex PCR, and TCRdb's table has in-frame clones only and misses some. Among 1.5 million to 2.5 million clones, just under 95% were seen once, and the ten largest hold 1.2%. CD45RO negativity and positive selection for CCR7 defined naive CD8 cells, a population that excluded terminally differentiated effector memory CD45RA+ cells. Sequencing was performed on naive CD8+ T cells sorted from blood. These receptors were collected from a man aged 18 to 29 in good health.

The chain couples TRBV4-3 to TRBJ2-3, with 12 bases aligning to TRBD2. The CDR3 has 17 amino acids. V lost 0 bases to trimming and J lost 4 bases; unmatched junction nucleotides: 5. Germline V gives CDR1 LGHNA, CDR2 YSLEER. CDR3 coding DNA: TGCGCCAGCAGCCAAGATTGGGCTAGCGGGAGGGCAGATACGCAGTATTTT. Its protein product is CASSQDWASGRADTQYF.

The V call is TRBV6-5, the J call TRBJ2-2; D gene unclear. This CDR3 is 13 amino acids long. V shed 7 bases and J shed 6 bases, with 12 bases lying between them. The germline V gene has CDR1 MNHEY and CDR2 SVGAGI. The chain's CDR3 is CASTWAWAGELFF. The DNA of the CDR3 is TGTGCCAGCACGTGGGCCTGGGCCGGGGAGCTGTTTTTT.

The chain has TRBV11-2 and TRBJ2-2; 10 nucleotides align to TRBD2. Trimming at V came to 2 bases and at J to 5 bases, leaving 5 bases not matched to a gene. The length of the CDR3 is 16 residues. CDR1 and CDR2 from the germline V gene are SGHAT and FQNNGV. In nucleotides, the CDR3 is TGTGCCAGCAGCTTACGAGCGGGGGGGCATACCGGGGAGCTGTTTTTT. It codes for CASSLRAGGHTGELFF.

CDR3 region: CASRTTGVGEQFF. The CDR3 DNA is TGTGCCAGTAGAACCACGGGAGTGGGTGAGCAGTTCTTC. The rearrangement uses TRBV19 and TRBJ2-1, with D tentatively TRBD2 (6 bases). The V end was cut by 6 bases, the J end by 9 bases, with 15 bases between. From germline, CDR1 is LNHDA and CDR2 SQIVND (reference sequence). This CDR3 is built from 13 residues.

V and J are TRBV7-8 and TRBJ2-7, with TRBD1 as a possible D gene (5 bases). Between the trimmed V and J ends, which lost 3 bases and 4 bases, there was a span of 13 bases. Germline loops: CDR1 SGHVS, CDR2 FQNEAQ. This CDR3 spans 14 amino acids. The CDR3 bases are TGTGCCAGCAGCTTCGACAGAACGCCTTACGAGCAGTACTTC. Protein: CASSFDRTPYEQYF.

The chain has TRBV9 and TRBJ2-1, with 7 nucleotides matching TRBD1. Germline lookup yields CDR1 SGDLS and CDR2 YYNGEE. Unmatched junction bases numbered 10, after V lost 3 bases and J lost 10 bases. The length of the CDR3 is 14 residues. CDR3 sequence: CASSGPGTEDEQFF. As DNA, the CDR3 is TGTGCCAGCAGCGGACCTGGGACAGAAGACGAGCAGTTCTTC.

The chain recombines TRBV18 with TRBJ1-1, with TRBD1 matching over 10 bases. V shed 2 bases, J shed 5 bases, and the junction held 11 bases outside the gene matches. CDR1 is KGHSH and CDR2 is LQKENI in the germline V gene. The CDR3 runs 17 residues. In DNA, the CDR3 is TGTGCCAGCTCACCAGTGAACGACAGGGGGCCAGGGACTGAAGCTTTCTTT. Translation gives CASSPVNDRGPGTEAFF.

This clone was detected only once. This CDR3 is also generated by other DNA sequences in the sample. V gene TRBV27 combines with J gene TRBJ2-7; 7 nucleotides line up with TRBD1. Germline CDR1 and CDR2: MNHEY and SMNVEV (reference sequence). The CDR3 extends over 13 amino acids. With 6 bases clipped from V and 1 base from J, the junction kept 3 bases outside the gene matches. CDR3 coding DNA: TGTGCCAGCAGACGGGACAGTTCCTACGAGCAGTACTTC. As protein: CASRRDSSYEQYF.

V and J are TRBV30 and TRBJ2-7; 13 nucleotides agree with TRBD2. Germline trimming cut 1 base from V and 4 bases from J; bases unmatched to any gene: 10. This CDR3 region has 17 residues. The germline gives CDR1 GTSNPN, CDR2 SVGIG (reference sequence). This CDR3 is CAWSGIRLAGGVYEQYF. CDR3 nucleotides: TGTGCCTGGAGTGGTATTCGACTAGCGGGAGGCGTGTACGAGCAGTACTTC.

J is TRBJ1-1 and V is TRBV7-6; 9 bases match TRBD1. With V trimmed by 5 bases and J by 6 bases, 13 bases remained unmatched. Germline CDR1 SGHVS, CDR2 FNYEAQ. This CDR3 has 16 residues. The CDR3 region is CASSMGRGTGKPEAFF. The CDR3 nucleotides are TGTGCCAGCAGCATGGGGAGAGGGACAGGGAAACCTGAAGCTTTCTTT.

The genes are TRBV30 and TRBJ1-4; unclear D gene. Germline assignment: CDR1 GTSNPN and CDR2 SVGIG (reference sequence). V was shortened by 7 bases and J by 8 bases, with 8 bases between the two germline ends. The CDR3 runs to 10 residues. DNA of the CDR3: TGTGCCTCGGAGACAGAAAAACTGTTTTTT. It specifies CASETEKLFF.

V gene TRBV20-1 combines with J gene TRBJ1-2; D gene ambiguous. CDR1 and CDR2 from the germline V gene are DFQATT and SNEGSKA (reference sequence). The CDR3 contains 11 residues. The CDR3 spells CRVDTNYGYTF. In DNA form, the CDR3 reads TGCAGGGTTGACACTAACTATGGCTACACCTTC.

The V and J genes are TRBV5-5 and TRBJ1-1; D not certain. Trimming shortened V by 2 bases and J by 2 bases, and 10 bases separated the two germline ends. CDR3 length: 14 amino acids. From germline, CDR1 is SGHKS and CDR2 YYEKEE (reference sequence). CDR3 DNA: TGTGCCAGCAGCTTAGGAATAGGAAACACTGAAGCTTTCTTT. Translation: CASSLGIGNTEAFF.

The chain couples TRBV9 to TRBJ1-2; TRBD1 is a possible D gene (6 bases). Germline assignment: CDR1 SGDLS and CDR2 YYNGEE. The CDR3 loop spans 15 amino acids. Trimming cost V 3 bases and J 6 bases, with 18 bases left between them. CDR3 DNA: TGTGCCAGCAGCGGTACTCAGGGGTTTCTTAATGGCTACACCTTC. Its protein is CASSGTQGFLNGYTF.

The chain recombines TRBV4-3 with TRBJ1-2, with 12 bases lining up with TRBD1. The germline gives CDR1 LGHNA, CDR2 YSLEER. V lost 3 bases to trimming and J lost 4 bases; unmatched junction nucleotides: 3. This CDR3 spans 15 amino acids. Here the CDR3 DNA reads TGCGCCAGCAGCCAGGGGACAGGGGGCATCTATGGCTACACCTTC. Residues: CASSQGTGGIYGYTF.

The J gene is TRBJ1-5, the V gene TRBV5-6, with 7 bases fitting TRBD1. Unmatched junction bases numbered 14, after V lost 2 bases and J lost 3 bases. Germline CDR1 is SGHDT and CDR2 is YYEEEE. The CDR3 spans 18 residues. The CDR3 DNA reads TGTGCCAGCAGCTTTGGGGGGACCGGGACAGACTTCAATCAGCCCCAGCATTTT. Residues: CASSFGGTGTDFNQPQHF.

In this sample, this clone turned up once. The same CDR3 arises from other DNA sequences in this sample as well. The chain recombines TRBV30 with TRBJ2-7, with unresolved D. V was trimmed by 2 bases and J by 3 bases, leaving 5 bases between them. Germline loops: CDR1 GTSNPN, CDR2 SVGIG (reference sequence). The CDR3 totals 11 residues. Written as DNA, the CDR3 is TGTGCCTGGAGTTTGGGCTACGAGCAGTACTTC. It specifies CAWSLGYEQYF.

The gene calls are TRBV4-1 and TRBJ2-7, with D possibly matching TRBD1 (6 bases). V lost 8 bases and J 3 bases, leaving 17 bases between the germline ends. The CDR3 runs 14 residues. Per the germline V gene, CDR1 is MGHRA and CDR2 is YSYEKL. CDR3 loop: CASAPRDTRYEQYF. The DNA of the CDR3 is TGCGCCAGCGCCCCCCGGGACACACGCTACGAGCAGTACTTC.

Worth noting for this clone: Other DNA sequences from this sample encode an identical CDR3 as well. J is TRBJ2-7 and V is TRBV29-1; D not certain. Trimming took off 0 bases at V and 0 bases at J, with 6 bases between the two ends. The CDR3 has 13 amino acids. CDR1 is SQVTM and CDR2 is ANQGSEA in the germline V gene. CDR3 sequence reads: CSVEESSSYEQYF. The CDR3 region has the DNA TGCAGCGTTGAAGAAAGCAGCTCCTACGAGCAGTACTTC.

The V gene is TRBV13, the J gene TRBJ1-1, with D maybe TRBD1 (6 bases). Germline V gene data show CDR1 as PRHDT and CDR2 as FYEKMQ (reference sequence). V was cut by 0 bases and J by 0 bases, with 23 bases left in between. The CDR3 loop spans 20 amino acids. The CDR3 DNA reads TGTGCCAGCAGCTTAGGCCCCGACTTTAGGACAGTCGATATGAACACTGAAGCTTTCTTT. Its protein is CASSLGPDFRTVDMNTEAFF.

The chain is built from TRBV5-1 and TRBJ1-5, with 7 bases that match TRBD1. V was clipped by 4 bases and J by 1 base; unmatched bases: 5. The CDR3 is made up of 15 amino acids. Germline V CDR1 and CDR2: SGHRS, YFSETQ. The CDR3 nucleotides read TGCGCCAGCAGCGAAGACAGGGAAAGCAATCAGCCCCAGCATTTT. Encoded protein: CASSEDRESNQPQHF.

The chain carries TRBV4-1 and TRBJ2-2; D not resolved. Germline V gene lookup returns CDR1 MGHRA and CDR2 YSYEKL. This CDR3 is built from 17 residues. Trimming took off 0 bases at V and 6 bases at J, with 17 bases between the two ends. The CDR3 is CASSQEGGHEWPGELFF. The CDR3 DNA follows: TGCGCCAGCAGCCAAGAGGGTGGTCATGAATGGCCCGGGGAGCTGTTTTTT.

The genes are TRBV13 and TRBJ1-3; D possibly corresponds to TRBD1 (5 bases). Germline V CDR1 and CDR2: PRHDT, FYEKMQ (reference sequence). There are 16 residues in the CDR3. Trimming pared 3 bases from V and 0 bases from J, leaving 12 bases between. DNA for the CDR3: TGTGCCAGCAGCTTGGGGGGGACTTACTCTGGAAACACCATATATTTT. Translating it yields CASSLGGTYSGNTIYF.

In regard to this clone: Other DNA sequences in this sample translate to the same CDR3. V and J are TRBV5-1 and TRBJ2-1; TRBD2 might be the D (5 bases). Germline lookup yields CDR1 SGHRS and CDR2 YFSETQ. The ends were cut back, 0 bases at V and 4 bases at J, with 5 bases in the middle. The CDR3 covers 13 residues. The CDR3 reads CASSLGGYNEQFF. CDR3 DNA sequence: TGCGCCAGCAGCTTGGGCGGGTACAATGAGCAGTTCTTC.

The rearrangement uses TRBV27 and TRBJ2-3; 12 nucleotides align to TRBD2. The V gene end was trimmed by 7 bases and the J gene end by 1 base; junction bases not matched to a gene: 9. From germline, CDR1 is MNHEY and CDR2 SMNVEV (reference sequence). CDR3 length equals 17 residues. The CDR3 coding sequence is TGTGCCAGCAACACCCTAGCGGGGGGGCCGGGCACAGATACGCAGTATTTT. Translation: CASNTLAGGPGTDTQYF.

This clone has a single count. This chain joins TRBV4-3 and TRBJ2-1, with 13 bases matching TRBD2. V lost 4 bases to trimming and J lost 7 bases; unmatched junction nucleotides: 7. This CDR3 has 16 amino acids. CDR1 is LGHNA and CDR2 is YSLEER in the germline V gene. CDR3 DNA: TGCGCCAGCAGCCCCGGGACTAGCGGGACTACGAATGAGCAGTTCTTC. This encodes CASSPGTSGTTNEQFF.